The following is a T cell receptor beta chain sequence with its context. As yet, its antigen is unknown. V lost 7 bases and J 1 base, leaving 11 bases between the germline ends. Germline V lookup: CDR1 SGHDT, CDR2 YYEEEE. The CDR3 has 13 amino acids. Assay used: immunoSEQ multiplex PCR; TCRdb lists only in-frame clones, some missing. The table includes some 120,000 clones, less than 90% detected once. The sample is drawn from a study of T cell responses to AZD1222 COVID-19 vaccine. Study findings and constraints: Compared with day 0, the breadth and depth of the Spike-specific TCR repertoire rose significantly after two doses of AZD1222. At baseline, seropositivity was found in only a handful of AZD1222 recipients.

Sequences were derived from peripheral blood, sampled on day 0 of AZD1222 vaccination. The chain employs TRBV5-6 and TRBJ1-1, with D perhaps matching TRBD1 (6 bases). The receptor was derived from an adult in good health. The CDR3 is CASEAGANTEAFF. In DNA form, the CDR3 reads TGTGCCAGCGAGGCAGGGGCGAACACTGAAGCTTTCTTT. Full variable domain (outside the CDR3, taken from reference TRBV5-6 and TRBJ1-1): DAGVTQSPTHLIKTRGQQVTLRCSPKSGHDTVSWYQQALGQGPQFIFQYYEEEERQRGNFPDRFSGHQFPNYSSELNVNALLLGDSALYLCASEAGANTEAFFGQGTRLTVV.